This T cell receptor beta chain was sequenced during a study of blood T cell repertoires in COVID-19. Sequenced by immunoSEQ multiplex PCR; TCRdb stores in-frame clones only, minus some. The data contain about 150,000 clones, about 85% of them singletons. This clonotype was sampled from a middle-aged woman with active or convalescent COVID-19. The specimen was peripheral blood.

CDR3 nucleotide sequence: TGTGCCAGCAGTTTCAGGGGGCTAGATGGCTACACCTTC. Translation: CASSFRGLDGYTF. V is TRBV28 and J is TRBJ1-2; 8 bases are shared with TRBD1. The CDR3 loop spans 13 amino acids. Germline trimming cut 3 bases from V and 6 bases from J; bases unmatched to any gene: 3. CDR1 MDHEN and CDR2 SYDVKM come from the germline V gene.